The T cell receptor (beta chain) under discussion was sequenced for a study of memory CD4+ T cells and cytomegalovirus serostatus. Profiled with immunoSEQ multiplex PCR; TCRdb holds only in-frame clones, not every one. Counted here are about 57,000 clones, less than 80% occurring once; the ten biggest clones make up 0.7% to 0.85%. Single viable CD3+CD4+CD8-CD45RO+ cells were sorted as the memory CD4+ T cells. Germline V gene lookup returns CDR1 MDHEN and CDR2 SYDVKM. This CDR3 is built from 16 residues. V lost 6 bases to trimming and J lost 3 bases, with 20 bases between them. Sequencing used memory CD4+ T cells from blood. The chain links TRBV28 to TRBJ1-1; D may be TRBD1 (5 bases). The source is an adult in good health and CMV-seronegative. Written as DNA, the CDR3 is TGTGCCAGCAGCCTGGATCCCGGGGGGTCCGACACTGAAGCTTTCTTT. Translating it yields CASSLDPGGSDTEAFF.